One sample yielded the 23 T cell receptor beta chains listed below, sequenced in a study of control samples from healthy donors and cancer patients. TCRdb's copy holds only in-frame clones and misses some; the assay was immunoSEQ multiplex PCR. The sample shows 140,000 or so clones, about 89% of them seen only once. Specimen: blood. These receptors were taken from a man under 40 in good health.

The chain has TRBV3-1 (or the pseudogene TRBV3-2) and TRBJ1-5; 9 bases map to TRBD1. CDR3 length: 14 amino acids. V shed 4 bases, J shed 4 bases, and the junction held 2 bases outside the gene matches. Germline-derived CDR1 and CDR2 are LGHDT and YNNKEL (reference sequence). The CDR3 nucleotides are TGTGCCAGCAGCCCTGGACAGGGGAATCAGCCCCAGCATTTT. It translates to CASSPGQGNQPQHF.

J is TRBJ2-2 and V is TRBV5-6, with 12 bases matching TRBD2. V trimming: 0 bases; J trimming: 4 bases; junction bases outside the gene matches: 4. CDR1 is SGHDT, CDR2 YYEEEE, per germline. The CDR3 length is 17 residues. The CDR3 protein is CASSLGLAGGVTGELFF. In DNA, the CDR3 is TGTGCCAGCAGCTTGGGTCTAGCGGGAGGGGTCACCGGGGAGCTGTTTTTT. Supplemented by reference TRBV5-6 and TRBJ2-2, the full variable domain reads DAGVTQSPTHLIKTRGQQVTLRCSPKSGHDTVSWYQQALGQGPQFIFQYYEEEERQRGNFPDRFSGHQFPNYSSELNVNALLLGDSALYLCASSLGLAGGVTGELFFGEGSRLTVL.

The chain has TRBV27 and TRBJ2-3; D unclear. Germline assignment: CDR1 MNHEY and CDR2 SMNVEV (reference sequence). This CDR3 has 14 amino acids. V was pared by 1 base and J by 4 bases, with 9 bases between. The CDR3 region is CASSLYGSADTQYF. As DNA, the CDR3 is TGTGCCAGCAGTTTATACGGGTCTGCAGATACGCAGTATTTT.

The chain uses TRBV5-1 and TRBJ2-2; the D is unclear. The germline CDR1 and CDR2 sequences are SGHRS and YFSETQ. Trimming pared 1 base from V and 6 bases from J, leaving 10 bases between. The length of the CDR3 is 14 residues. CDR3 sequence: CASSLMVGSGELFF. CDR3 coding DNA: TGCGCCAGCAGCTTGATGGTGGGTTCCGGGGAGCTGTTTTTT.

The chain uses TRBV27 and TRBJ1-5; D is uncertain. Between the trimmed V and J ends, which lost 5 bases and 2 bases, there was a span of 13 bases. The V gene's germline CDR1 is MNHEY and CDR2 SMNVEV (reference sequence). This CDR3 contains 15 residues. CDR3 amino acids: CASSDSMAGNQPQHF. The CDR3 DNA sequence: TGTGCCAGCAGTGACTCGATGGCGGGCAATCAGCCCCAGCATTTT.

This chain links TRBV5-8 with TRBJ2-5; TRBD2 is a possible D gene (5 bases). The J call may be faulty, since TRBJ2-7 better matches the DNA end. Germline-derived CDR1 and CDR2 are SGHTS and YDEGEE. The CDR3 contains 13 residues. CDR3 sequence: CASSSRASYEQYF. The DNA of the CDR3 is TGTGCCAGCAGCTCGCGGGCCTCCTACGAGCAGTACTTC.

The chain is built from TRBV13 and TRBJ1-4, with TRBD1 identical over 7 bases. Germline CDR1 reads PRHDT; CDR2 reads FYEKMQ (reference sequence). This CDR3 is 14 amino acids long. After removal of 4 bases from V and 5 bases from J, the junction contained 4 bases not matched to a gene. CDR3 region: CASSSRDRNEKLFF. The CDR3 nucleotides are TGTGCCAGCAGCTCCCGGGACAGAAATGAAAAACTGTTTTTT.

The chain has TRBV5-1 and TRBJ1-4, with 10 bases fitting TRBD1. V lost 4 bases, J lost 6 bases, and 9 bases stayed unmatched. This CDR3 spans 16 amino acids. Germline V gives CDR1 SGHRS, CDR2 YFSETQ. Written as DNA, the CDR3 is TGCGCCAGCAGCAAAAGACAGGGGGCCGGATATGAAAAACTGTTTTTT. The encoded protein is CASSKRQGAGYEKLFF.

V is TRBV30 and J is TRBJ2-7; 8 nucleotides line up with TRBD2. V was clipped by 0 bases and J by 9 bases; unmatched bases: 13. CDR1 and CDR2 from the germline V gene are GTSNPN and SVGIG (reference sequence). This CDR3 contains 15 residues. The CDR3 loop reads CAWSVTGRGAGRQYF. The CDR3 DNA sequence: TGTGCCTGGAGTGTAACCGGGCGGGGGGCTGGGCGGCAGTACTTC.

This clone was found a few times. The CDR3 region is CASEGSGVKFF. CDR3 DNA: TGTGCCAGCGAGGGGTCGGGGGTAAAGTTCTTC. V usage is TRBV2 and J usage is TRBJ2-1; D perhaps matches TRBD2 (6 bases). Trimming removed 8 bases at V and 14 bases at J, with 16 bases between. Per germline, CDR1 SNHLY and CDR2 FYNNEI. This CDR3 region has 11 residues.

V usage is TRBV6-5 and J usage is TRBJ1-3; no definite D call. The CDR3 sequence is 15 residues long. Germline V lookup: CDR1 MNHEY, CDR2 SVGAGI. The V end was cut by 7 bases, the J end by 4 bases, with 17 bases between. The CDR3 loop is CASISAIHSGNTIYF. The CDR3 bases are TGTGCCAGCATTTCAGCAATACACTCCGGAAACACCATATATTTT.

This clone was observed a single time. The genes are TRBV18 and TRBJ2-3; 8 bases are shared with TRBD1. J lost 1 base, V lost 4 bases, and 7 bases had no gene match. Germline V gene lookup returns CDR1 KGHSH and CDR2 LQKENI. The CDR3 is 16 amino acids. The CDR3 here is CASSLATGVRTDTQYF. CDR3 coding DNA: TGTGCCAGCTCACTTGCGACAGGGGTCCGCACAGATACGCAGTATTTT.

CDR3 region: CASSLLAGGYEQYF. The CDR3 DNA follows: TGTGCCAGCAGCCTACTGGCAGGGGGTTACGAGCAGTACTTC. The chain carries TRBV7-3 and TRBJ2-7, with 7 bases matching TRBD1. V lost 5 bases to trimming and J lost 4 bases; unmatched junction nucleotides: 8. The CDR3 extends over 14 amino acids. Per the germline V gene, CDR1 is SGHTA and CDR2 is FQGTGA.

This clone occurred once. V is TRBV5-6 and J is TRBJ2-4, with TRBD2 matching over 7 bases. V trimming: 2 bases; J trimming: 1 base; junction bases outside the gene matches: 3. Germline loops: CDR1 SGHDT, CDR2 YYEEEE. The CDR3 runs 15 residues. CDR3 coding DNA: TGTGCCAGCAGCTTACGGGGGGTGGCCAAAAACATTCAGTACTTC. It yields the protein CASSLRGVAKNIQYF.

V and J are TRBV6-5 and TRBJ2-7; D may correspond to TRBD1 or TRBD2 (5 bases each). Germline V gene sequence: CDR1 MNHEY, CDR2 SVGAGI. Trimming pared 5 bases from V and 3 bases from J, leaving 11 bases between. This CDR3 has 13 amino acids. The CDR3 reads CASSRDGDYEQYF. CDR3 nucleotides: TGTGCCAGCAGTCGGGACGGAGACTACGAGCAGTACTTC.

This clone has only one observation. The V gene is TRBV12-5, the J gene TRBJ1-2; D may be TRBD1 (5 bases). Germline CDR1 LGHNT, CDR2 FRNRAP. V was clipped by 5 bases and J by 4 bases, with 8 bases between them. The CDR3 has 12 residues. CDR3 nucleotides: TGTGCTAGTGGTCTAGGGACCTATGGCTACACCTTC. It codes for CASGLGTYGYTF.

As for this clone: One end of the junction does not line up with germline, which may come from a read error. The chain is built from TRBV7-7 and TRBJ2-6; weak D call: TRBD2 (6 bases). CDR1 and CDR2 (germline): SSHAT, FNYEAQ (reference sequence). The CDR3 consists of 15 residues. The CDR3 spells CASSLGGAGANVLTF. The CDR3 DNA reads as TGTGCTAGCAGCTTAGGAGGGGCTGGGGCCAACGTCCTGACTTTC.

This chain uses TRBV29-1 with TRBJ2-7; 7 positions match TRBD1. CDR1 SQVTM and CDR2 ANQGSEA come from the germline V gene. J gave up 3 bases and V 2 bases, and 13 bases lay outside the gene matches. The CDR3 spans 16 residues. DNA of the CDR3: TGCAGCGTTGAATCACCGGACAGGTCCCTGGGCTACGAGCAGTACTTC. This translates into CSVESPDRSLGYEQYF.

This clone has only one observation. The genes are TRBV6-6 and TRBJ2-7; D ambiguous. Germline V CDR1 and CDR2: MNHNY, SVGAGI (reference sequence). Trimming shortened V by 2 bases and J by 2 bases, and 10 bases separated the two germline ends. The CDR3 covers 14 residues. In DNA form, the CDR3 reads TGTGCCAGCAGTTACGACCGTGGGACCTACGAGCAGTACTTC. Protein sequence: CASSYDRGTYEQYF.

The DNA of the CDR3 is TGTGCCAGTAGGGACGGCGACAATCAGCCCCAGCATTTT. This codes for CASRDGDNQPQHF. V is TRBV19 and J is TRBJ1-5; D is undetermined. The germline V and J ends were trimmed by 6 bases and 3 bases, with 9 bases remaining between them. Per germline, CDR1 LNHDA and CDR2 SQIVND (reference sequence). The CDR3 is 13 amino acids.

The J gene is TRBJ1-3, the V gene TRBV7-2; TRBD1 matches at 7 bases. V lost 0 bases to trimming and J lost 1 base; unmatched junction nucleotides: 3. CDR1 and CDR2 from the germline V gene are SGHTA and FQGNSA. The CDR3 sequence is 16 residues long. The DNA for the CDR3 is TGTGCCAGCAGCTTAGCCGGGACAGCTTCTGGAAACACCATATATTTT. Amino acids: CASSLAGTASGNTIYF.

The chain recombines TRBV6-2 or TRBV6-3 with TRBJ1-5; D unresolved. The CDR3 is made up of 15 amino acids. With 5 bases removed from V and 0 bases from J, the gap between germline ends came to 11 bases. Germline CDR1 and CDR2: MNHEY and SVGEGT. The CDR3 DNA is TGTGCCAGCAGTCTCCGGGATTCTAGCAATCAGCCCCAGCATTTT. Amino acid sequence: CASSLRDSSNQPQHF.

The J gene is TRBJ2-5, the V gene TRBV7-8; possible D gene TRBD2, 6 bases. V lost 5 bases to trimming and J lost 5 bases, with 15 bases between them. Germline V gene lookup returns CDR1 SGHVS and CDR2 FQNEAQ. This CDR3 is 14 amino acids long. The CDR3 DNA follows: TGTGCCAGCAGCGCCCGGGAGTTTTGGGAGACCCAGTACTTC. Residues: CASSAREFWETQYF.